Below, one T cell receptor beta chain is given with its context. Sequencing used immunoSEQ multiplex PCR; TCRdb keeps in-frame clones, though not all of them. Here the sample spans roughly 86,000 clones, approximately 63% being singletons. Trimming at V came to 5 bases and at J to 7 bases, leaving 10 bases not matched to a gene. This CDR3 region has 14 residues. Per the germline V gene, CDR1 is MDHEN and CDR2 is SYDVKM. The source of the sample is a study of shared clonotypes between healthy human individuals. Study information: In total, the donors were a couple of women and a few men aged 18 to 49.

Material: memory CD8+ T cells sorted from blood. The subset denotes: CD45RO+ cells pooled with CCR7-negative TemRA cells. This sequence was found in a young man in good health. This chain uses TRBV28 with TRBJ1-1; 7 bases match TRBD1. In nucleotides, the CDR3 is TGTGCCAGCAGTCGCGGGACAGTTCATTTTGAAGCTTTCTTT. It yields the protein CASSRGTVHFEAFF.